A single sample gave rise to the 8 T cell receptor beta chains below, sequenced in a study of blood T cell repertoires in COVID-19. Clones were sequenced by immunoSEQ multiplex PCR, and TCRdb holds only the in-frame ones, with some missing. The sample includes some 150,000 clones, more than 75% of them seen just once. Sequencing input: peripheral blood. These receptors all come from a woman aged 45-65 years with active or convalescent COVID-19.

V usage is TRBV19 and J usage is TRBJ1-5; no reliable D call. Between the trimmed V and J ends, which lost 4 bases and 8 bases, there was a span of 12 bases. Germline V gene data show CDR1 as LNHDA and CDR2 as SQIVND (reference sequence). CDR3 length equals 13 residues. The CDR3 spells CASSSTPREPQHF. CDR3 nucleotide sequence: TGTGCCAGTAGTAGTACGCCACGGGAGCCCCAGCATTTT.

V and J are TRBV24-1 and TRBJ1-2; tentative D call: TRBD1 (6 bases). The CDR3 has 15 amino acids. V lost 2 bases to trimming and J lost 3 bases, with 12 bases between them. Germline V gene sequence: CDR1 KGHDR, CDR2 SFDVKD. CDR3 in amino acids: CATSDSSTGYYGYTF. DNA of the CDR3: TGTGCCACCAGTGATTCTTCGACAGGTTACTATGGCTACACCTTC.

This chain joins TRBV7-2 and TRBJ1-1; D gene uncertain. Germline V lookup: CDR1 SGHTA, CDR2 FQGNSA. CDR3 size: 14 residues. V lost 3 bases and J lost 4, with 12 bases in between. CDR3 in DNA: TGTGCCAGCAGCTTTAGTGATAGCGGCACTGAAGCTTTCTTT. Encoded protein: CASSFSDSGTEAFF. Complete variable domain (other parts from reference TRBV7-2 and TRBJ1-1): GAGVSQSPSNKVTEKGKDVELRCDPISGHTALYWYRQSLGQGLEFLIYFQGNSAPDKSGLPSDRFSAERTGGSVSTLTIQRTQQEDSAVYLCASSFSDSGTEAFFGQGTRLTVV.

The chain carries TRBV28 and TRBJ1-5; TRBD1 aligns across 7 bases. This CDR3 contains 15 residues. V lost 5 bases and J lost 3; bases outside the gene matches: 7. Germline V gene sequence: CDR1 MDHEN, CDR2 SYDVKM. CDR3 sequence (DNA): TGTGCCAGCAGTCTCGTGGACAGGTTCAATCAGCCCCAGCATTTT. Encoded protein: CASSLVDRFNQPQHF.

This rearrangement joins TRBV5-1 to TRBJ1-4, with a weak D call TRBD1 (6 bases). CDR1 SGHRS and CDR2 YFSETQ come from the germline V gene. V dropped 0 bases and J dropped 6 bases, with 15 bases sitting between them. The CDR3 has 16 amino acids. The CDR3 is CASSLGVAGEYEKLFF. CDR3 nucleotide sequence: TGCGCCAGCAGCTTGGGGGTCGCAGGGGAATATGAAAAACTGTTTTTT.

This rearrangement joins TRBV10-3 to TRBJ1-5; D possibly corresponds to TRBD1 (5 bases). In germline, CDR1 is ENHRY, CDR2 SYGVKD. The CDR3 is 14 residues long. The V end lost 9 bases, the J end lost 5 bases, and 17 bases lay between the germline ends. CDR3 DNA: TGTGCCATAAATGACCAGGGAAGATATCAGCCCCAGCATTTT. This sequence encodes CAINDQGRYQPQHF.

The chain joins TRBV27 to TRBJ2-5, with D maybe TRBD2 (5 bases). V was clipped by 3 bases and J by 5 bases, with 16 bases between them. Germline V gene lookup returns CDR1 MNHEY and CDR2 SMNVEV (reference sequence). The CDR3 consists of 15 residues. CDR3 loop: CASSFSGSYGETQYF. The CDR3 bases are TGTGCCAGCAGTTTTTCGGGATCATACGGGGAGACCCAGTACTTC.

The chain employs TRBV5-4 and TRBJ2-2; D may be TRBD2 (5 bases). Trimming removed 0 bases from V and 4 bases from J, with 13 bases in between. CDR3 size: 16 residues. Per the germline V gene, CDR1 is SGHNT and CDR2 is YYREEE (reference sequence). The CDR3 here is CASSLVPSRPTGELFF. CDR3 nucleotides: TGTGCCAGCAGCTTGGTTCCTAGCCGACCCACCGGGGAGCTGTTTTTT. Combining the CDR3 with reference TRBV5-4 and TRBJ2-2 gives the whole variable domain ETGVTQSPTHLIKTRGQQVTLRCSSQSGHNTVSWYQQALGQGPQFIFQYYREEENGRGNFPPRFSGLQFPNYSSELNVNALELDDSALYLCASSLVPSRPTGELFFGEGSRLTVL.